This TCR beta chain originates from a study of identical twins. General study results and limits: Out-of-frame alpha sequences shared between twins exhibited an excess of low generation probability. Surplus twin overlap in beta out-of-frame sequences was less pronounced.

This CDR3 is built from 14 residues. The V gene's germline CDR1 is DFQATT and CDR2 SNEGSKA (reference sequence). J gave up 1 base and V 6 bases, and 8 bases lay outside the gene matches. TCRdb independently ran MiXCR on the 5' RACE reads; one entry per CDR3 protein. Altogether around 680,000 distinct CDR3 sequences are present, 8.6% being singletons, with the ten largest covering 0.85% to 1%. Worth noting for this clonotype: The antigen is unknown.

Another study also made use of these data, one on yellow fever vaccine responses in identical twins. Per that paper: Twins' vaccine T cell responses were reported to seem partly convergent and partly personalized.

J is TRBJ2-7 and V is TRBV20-1; 8 nucleotides line up with TRBD2. The sequence came from a woman between 18 and 30 years old in good health. The source material was PBMCs. CDR3 in amino acids: CSAGGEGVSYEQYF. The CDR3 DNA reads as TGCAGTGCCGGGGGGGAGGGCGTATCCTACGAGCAGTACTTC.